Shown below are 17 T cell receptor beta chains from a single sample sequenced in a study of T cell responses to AZD1222 COVID-19 vaccine. The assay was immunoSEQ multiplex PCR, and TCRdb's table has in-frame clones only and misses some. The profile shows 100,000 to 150,000 clones, approximately 85% of them singletons. Source: peripheral blood, taken 28 days after the second AZD1222 dose. These TCRs come from an adult who received the AZD1222 COVID-19 vaccine.

The chain is built from TRBV11-2 and TRBJ2-7, with TRBD2 matching 9 bases. Germline V gives CDR1 SGHAT, CDR2 FQNNGV. This CDR3 has 18 residues. V shed 2 bases, J shed 6 bases, and the junction held 17 bases outside the gene matches. CDR3 in DNA: TGTGCCAGCAGCTTAACCGGAGTCCTCGCGGGGGGGCCGCTCGAGCAGTACTTC. Translating gives CASSLTGVLAGGPLEQYF.

The rearrangement joins TRBV6-5 to TRBJ2-7, with TRBD2 matching over 7 bases. CDR3 length: 14 residues. CDR1 and CDR2 from the germline V gene are MNHEY and SVGAGI. With V trimmed by 1 base and J by 1 base, 1 base remained unmatched. The CDR3 coding sequence is TGTGCCAGCAGTTACTACGGGGGGTCCTACGAGCAGTACTTC. Translating it yields CASSYYGGSYEQYF.

The gene calls are TRBV28 and TRBJ2-4, with D tentatively TRBD1 (6 bases). Germline CDR1 MDHEN, CDR2 SYDVKM. The CDR3 is 16 amino acids. Trimming took off 0 bases at V and 0 bases at J, with 9 bases between the two ends. CDR3 in amino acids: CASSLWGATAKNIQYF. CDR3 coding DNA: TGTGCCAGCAGTTTATGGGGGGCGACAGCCAAAAACATTCAGTACTTC.

The chain links TRBV19 to TRBJ2-2, with D unresolved. Germline-derived CDR1 and CDR2 are LNHDA and SQIVND (reference sequence). V lost 9 bases, J lost 4 bases, and 9 bases lay in between. The CDR3 runs 12 residues. CDR3 nucleotide sequence: TGTGCCAGCGAGGCGGTCACCGGGGAGCTGTTTTTT. Translation gives CASEAVTGELFF.

In this sample, this clone turned up a few times. The rearrangement uses TRBV28 and TRBJ2-2; no reliable D call. Germline CDR1 reads MDHEN; CDR2 reads SYDVKM. The CDR3 covers 9 residues. The V gene lost 10 bases and the J gene lost 9 bases, with 6 bases spanning the gap. Here the CDR3 reads CANPRELFF. CDR3 nucleotide sequence: TGTGCCAACCCAAGGGAGCTGTTTTTT.

The chain has TRBV6-4 and TRBJ2-2, with D unresolved. Per germline, CDR1 MRHNA and CDR2 SNTAGT. Trimming took off 6 bases at V and 2 bases at J, with 4 bases between the two ends. The CDR3 length is 12 residues. CDR3 DNA sequence: TGTGCCAGCAGGCCAAACACCGGGGAGCTGTTTTTT. This encodes CASRPNTGELFF.

This chain uses TRBV10-2 with TRBJ2-5; D perhaps matches TRBD2 (5 bases). Trimming took off 3 bases at V and 2 bases at J, with 7 bases between the two ends. This CDR3 region has 13 residues. CDR1 is WSHSY and CDR2 is SAAADI in the germline V gene. In DNA, the CDR3 is TGCGCCAGCAGTGAACAGCGGCAAGAGACCCAGTACTTC. Translated, it gives CASSEQRQETQYF.

The chain couples TRBV29-1 to TRBJ2-3, with 7 positions matching TRBD1. V was pared by 6 bases and J by 2 bases, with 5 bases of the junction left unmatched. The V gene's germline CDR1 is SQVTM and CDR2 ANQGSEA. This CDR3 contains 13 residues. The chain's CDR3 is CSVTGANTDTQYF. The CDR3 DNA reads TGCAGCGTAACAGGGGCGAACACAGATACGCAGTATTTT.

The V call is TRBV19, the J call TRBJ1-2, with 9 bases aligning to TRBD1. Germline-derived CDR1 and CDR2 are LNHDA and SQIVND (reference sequence). After removal of 5 bases from V and 2 bases from J, the junction contained 6 bases not matched to a gene. The CDR3 runs 15 residues. This CDR3 is CASSPLGQGNYGYTF. As DNA, the CDR3 is TGTGCCAGTAGTCCACTTGGACAGGGGAACTATGGCTACACCTTC.

This chain joins TRBV5-5 and TRBJ1-5, with TRBD1 as a possible D gene (6 bases). There are 17 residues in the CDR3. Germline values: CDR1 SGHKS, CDR2 YYEKEE (reference sequence). Trimming pared 2 bases from V and 5 bases from J, leaving 20 bases between. This CDR3 reads CASSLDSGRGIYQPQHF. Written as DNA, the CDR3 is TGTGCCAGCAGCTTAGATTCTGGGAGGGGGATATATCAGCCCCAGCATTTT.

V gene TRBV6-5 combines with J gene TRBJ2-7; 8 positions agree with TRBD1. The CDR3 length is 14 residues. V trimming: 6 bases; J trimming: 6 bases; junction bases outside the gene matches: 10. Germline CDR1 reads MNHEY; CDR2 reads SVGAGI. The CDR3 DNA reads as TGTGCCAGCAGGACCGGGACAGGCGTGCTCGAGCAGTACTTC. Protein product: CASRTGTGVLEQYF.

This clone occurred once. This chain links TRBV9 with TRBJ2-7; 8 bases line up with TRBD2. V trimming: 0 bases; J trimming: 2 bases; junction bases outside the gene matches: 4. Germline V gene sequence: CDR1 SGDLS, CDR2 YYNGEE. CDR3 length: 15 amino acids. The CDR3 DNA follows: TGTGCCAGCAGCGTAGATGGTAGCGGGGCCTACGAGCAGTACTTC. Encoded protein: CASSVDGSGAYEQYF.

The chain is built from TRBV27 and TRBJ2-2, with D perhaps matching TRBD2 (6 bases). V was cut by 2 bases and J by 3 bases, with 10 bases left in between. This CDR3 has 15 residues. Germline V gene data show CDR1 as MNHEY and CDR2 as SMNVEV (reference sequence). The CDR3 is CASSLGRGYTGELFF. As DNA, the CDR3 is TGTGCCAGCAGTTTAGGGCGGGGTTACACCGGGGAGCTGTTTTTT.

This chain uses TRBV6-5 with TRBJ2-7, with 8 bases matching TRBD1. From germline, CDR1 is MNHEY and CDR2 SVGAGI. The length of the CDR3 is 13 residues. Trimming took 4 bases from V and 6 from J; bases not matched to a gene: 5. The CDR3 is CASSFGQGGEQYF. The CDR3 nucleotides are TGTGCCAGCAGTTTCGGACAGGGCGGCGAGCAGTACTTC.

The chain recombines TRBV11-2 with TRBJ2-1, with D maybe TRBD2 (5 bases). The V gene's germline CDR1 is SGHAT and CDR2 FQNNGV. With 1 base removed from V and 10 bases from J, the gap between germline ends came to 14 bases. This CDR3 has 14 residues. The CDR3 bases are TGTGCCAGCAGCTTAGTTAGCGAGGGATGGGAGCAGTTCTTC. It yields the protein CASSLVSEGWEQFF.

This rearrangement joins TRBV4-1 to TRBJ1-3; the match to TRBD1 covers 7 bases. Germline CDR1 is MGHRA and CDR2 is YSYEKL. The CDR3 contains 16 residues. Trimming took 4 bases from V and 0 from J; bases not matched to a gene: 6. The CDR3 region is CASSREGAASGNTIYF. Here the CDR3 DNA reads TGCGCCAGCAGCCGGGAGGGGGCAGCCTCTGGAAACACCATATATTTT.

The V gene is TRBV10-3, the J gene TRBJ1-4; D unresolved. The CDR3 consists of 15 residues. The ends were cut back, 3 bases at V and 0 bases at J, with 8 bases in the middle. The germline CDR1 and CDR2 sequences are ENHRY and SYGVKD. DNA for the CDR3: TGTGCCATCAGTGACAGGTCCACAACTAATGAAAAACTGTTTTTT. Translation gives CAISDRSTTNEKLFF.